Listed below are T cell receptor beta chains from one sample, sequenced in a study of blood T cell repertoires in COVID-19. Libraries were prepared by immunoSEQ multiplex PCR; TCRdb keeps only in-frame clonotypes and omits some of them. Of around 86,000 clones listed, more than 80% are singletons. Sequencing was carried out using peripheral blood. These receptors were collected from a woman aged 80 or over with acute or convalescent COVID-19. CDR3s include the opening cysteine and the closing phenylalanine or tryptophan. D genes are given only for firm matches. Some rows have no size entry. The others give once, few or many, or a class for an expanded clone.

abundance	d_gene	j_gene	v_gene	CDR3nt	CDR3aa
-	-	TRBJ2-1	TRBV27	TGTGCCAGCAGTTTATGGGGACTCGTTAGCTCCTACAATGAGCAGTTCTTC	CASSLWGLVSSYNEQFF
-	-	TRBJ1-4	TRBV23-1	TGCGCCAGCAGTCAATCCGCCAGGGGCGGCGAAAAACTGTTTTTT	CASSQSARGGEKLFF
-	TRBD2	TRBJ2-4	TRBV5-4	TGTGCCAGCACCACAGCGGGAGGGCCGATAAACATTCAGTACTTC	CASTTAGGPINIQYF
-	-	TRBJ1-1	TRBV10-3	TGTGCCATCAGCCCGGGACAAGACGACACTGAAGCTTTCTTT	CAISPGQDDTEAFF
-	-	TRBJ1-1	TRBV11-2	TGTGCCAGCAGCTTAGCAGGATTTAACACTGAAGCTTTCTTT	CASSLAGFNTEAFF
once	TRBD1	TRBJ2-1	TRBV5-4	TGTGCCAGCAGCATAGACAGGGGCAATGAGCAGTTCTTC	CASSIDRGNEQFF
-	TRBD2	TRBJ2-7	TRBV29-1	TGCAGCGTTGAGGGCTTTGGGACTAGCGCCGAGCAGTACTTC	CSVEGFGTSAEQYF
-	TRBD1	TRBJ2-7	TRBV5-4	TGTGCCAGCAGCTTCCGGGACAGGGCGAACCACGAGCAGTACTTC	CASSFRDRANHEQYF
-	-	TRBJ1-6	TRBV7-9	TGTGCCAGCAGCTTAGAACACAGAGGACTGCCCCTCCACTTT	CASSLEHRGLPLHF
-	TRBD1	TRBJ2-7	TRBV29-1	TGCAGCGTAGACTCCGGACAGGGCGAGCAGTACTTC	CSVDSGQGEQYF
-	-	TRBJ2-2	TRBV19	TGTGCCAGTAGTACCCTCGGCGGGGAGCTGTTTTTT	CASSTLGGELFF